This T cell receptor beta chain is from a study of cytotoxic CD8 clonotypes in ibrutinib-treated CLL. Study overall: Of the patients, under 13 were relapsed/refractory, under 16 treatment-naive and under 18 IGHV unmutated.

The table came from immunoSEQ multiplex PCR; TCRdb's copy has only in-frame clones and leaves some out. The sample includes 250,000 to 350,000 clones, 70% to 80% of them seen just once. Study-level results: Baseline clonality, above age-matched healthy donor levels, tracked circulating CD8+ T-cell counts. Progressing patients had sampling times that differed from those of sustained-remission patients. Rare overall, public clonotypes shrank or held steady under therapy.

The CDR3 runs 12 residues. With 4 bases removed from V and 9 bases from J, the gap between germline ends came to 13 bases. Germline V gene sequence: CDR1 SNHLY, CDR2 FYNNEI. This clone was counted a few times. Its antigen remains unidentified. This clonotype was obtained from a human donor with chronic lymphocytic leukemia. The source was PBMCs, collected at disease progression, from a patient treated with ibrutinib. This chain uses TRBV2 with TRBJ2-7, with D perhaps TRBD2 (6 bases). The CDR3 loop is CASSVGWRGQYF. DNA for the CDR3: TGTGCCAGCAGTGTTGGCTGGCGGGGGCAGTACTTC.